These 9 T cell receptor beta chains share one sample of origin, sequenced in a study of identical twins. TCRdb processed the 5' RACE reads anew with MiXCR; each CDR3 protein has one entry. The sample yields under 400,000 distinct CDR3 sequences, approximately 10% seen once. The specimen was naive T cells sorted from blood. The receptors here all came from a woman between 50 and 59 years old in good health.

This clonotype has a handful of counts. CDR3 region: CASSLVSGTGSGNTIYF. CDR3 nucleotide sequence: TGCGCCAGCAGCTTGGTTTCAGGGACCGGCTCTGGAAACACCATATATTTT. The V gene is TRBV5-1, the J gene TRBJ1-3, with a weak D call TRBD1 (5 bases). The V gene's germline CDR1 is SGHRS and CDR2 YFSETQ. The V gene lost 0 bases and the J gene lost 0 bases, with 13 bases spanning the gap. CDR3 size: 17 residues.

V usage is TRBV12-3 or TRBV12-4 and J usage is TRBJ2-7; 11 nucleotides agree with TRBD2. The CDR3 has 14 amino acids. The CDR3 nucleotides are TGTGCCAGCAGCCTGGGACTAGCGGAAACCTTTAAATCGGTC. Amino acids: CASSLGLAETFKSV.

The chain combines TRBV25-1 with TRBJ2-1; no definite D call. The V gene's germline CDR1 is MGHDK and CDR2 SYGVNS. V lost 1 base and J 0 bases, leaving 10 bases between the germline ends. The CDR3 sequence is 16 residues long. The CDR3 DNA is TGTGCCAGCAGTGAATTTGGCAGAAGCTCCTACAATGAGCAGTTCTTC. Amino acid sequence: CASSEFGRSSYNEQFF.

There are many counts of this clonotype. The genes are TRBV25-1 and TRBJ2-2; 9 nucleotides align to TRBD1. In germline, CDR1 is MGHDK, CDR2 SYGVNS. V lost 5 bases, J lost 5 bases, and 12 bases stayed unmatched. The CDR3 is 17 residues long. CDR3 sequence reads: CASSSRTGVPFTGELFF. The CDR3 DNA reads TGTGCCAGCAGTTCCCGGACAGGGGTACCTTTTACCGGGGAGCTGTTTTTT.

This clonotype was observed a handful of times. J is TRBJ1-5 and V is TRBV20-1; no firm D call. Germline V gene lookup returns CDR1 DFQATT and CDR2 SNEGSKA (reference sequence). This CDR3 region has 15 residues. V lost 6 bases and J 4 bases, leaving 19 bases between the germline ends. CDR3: CSAHPVGSPNQPQHF. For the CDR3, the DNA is TGCAGTGCCCACCCGGTGGGGAGCCCGAATCAGCCCCAGCATTTT.

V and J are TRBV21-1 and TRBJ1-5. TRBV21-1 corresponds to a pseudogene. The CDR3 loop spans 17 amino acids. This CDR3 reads CASSKAVRNEGNQPQHF. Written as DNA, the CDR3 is TGTGCCAGCAGCAAAGCCGTCCGGAACGAGGGCAATCAGCCCCAGCATTTT.

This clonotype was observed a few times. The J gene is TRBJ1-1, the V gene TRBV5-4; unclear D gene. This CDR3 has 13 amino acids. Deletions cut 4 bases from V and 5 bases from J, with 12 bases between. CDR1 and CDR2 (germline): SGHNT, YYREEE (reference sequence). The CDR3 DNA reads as TGTGCCAGCAGCCCTGACCCTAAAACTGAAGCTTTCTTT. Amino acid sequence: CASSPDPKTEAFF.

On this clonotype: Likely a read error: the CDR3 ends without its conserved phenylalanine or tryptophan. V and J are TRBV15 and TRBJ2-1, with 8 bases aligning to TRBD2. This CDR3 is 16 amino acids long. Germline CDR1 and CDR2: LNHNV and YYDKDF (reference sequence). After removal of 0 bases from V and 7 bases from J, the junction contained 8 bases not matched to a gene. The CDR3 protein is CATSREGELAVNEQFC. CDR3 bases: TGTGCCACCAGCAGAGAGGGGGAACTAGCGGTGAATGAGCAGTTCTGC.

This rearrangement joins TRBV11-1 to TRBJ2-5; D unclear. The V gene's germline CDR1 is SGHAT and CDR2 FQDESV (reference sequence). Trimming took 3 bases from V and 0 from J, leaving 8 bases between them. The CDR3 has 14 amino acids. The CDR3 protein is CASSFLIYQETQYF. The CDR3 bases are TGTGCCAGCAGCTTCTTAATTTACCAAGAGACCCAGTACTTC.